The clone carrying this TCR beta chain was detected many times. Antigen unknown. In the original processing: CDR3 differences across clinicopathological groups were used to build a distant-metastasis classifier for papillary thyroid cancer. TCRdb re-processed the PCR reads through MiXCR. The V and J calls come from TCRdb's annotation, not from the publication. The repertoire holds under 15,000 clones, with roughly an eighth as singletons. The data originate from a study of metastatic and nonmetastatic thyroid tumors. Across the whole study: Repertoires of blood and of tissue (tumor or nodule) from malignant and benign thyroid patients were compared.

Each patient went into thyroid surgery without having received any treatment. Between the trimmed V and J ends, which lost 3 bases and 5 bases, there was a span of 5 bases. This CDR3 comprises 11 residues. Germline V gene sequence: CDR1 SGDLS, CDR2 YYNGEE. Notes on the study in general: It was reportedly found that TCR beta diversity was significantly higher in malignant thyroid tumors than in benign nodules, a difference seen in both blood and tumor samples.

The chain combines TRBV9 with TRBJ2-5; D call uncertain. The sequence was obtained from a female donor with papillary thyroid cancer or a benign thyroid nodule (not recorded which). Some clones in this sample may be carry-over from other donors' samples. Sequences were obtained from blood. The CDR3: CASSDEETQYF. DNA of the CDR3: TGTGCCAGCAGCGACGAGGAGACCCAGTACTTC.